This T cell receptor beta chain is drawn from a study of T cell responses to AZD1222 COVID-19 vaccine. Trimming stripped 4 bases from V and 0 bases from J, with 10 bases between. The germline V gene encodes CDR1 SGHAT and CDR2 FQNNGV. The CDR3 loop spans 15 amino acids. On this clone itself: As yet, its antigen is unknown.

The method was immunoSEQ multiplex PCR; TCRdb's version includes in-frame clones alone and lacks a portion of them. The table lists 130,000 to 150,000 clones, roughly nine tenths of them singletons, with approximately 3.6% in the top ten. Findings of the study overall: After two AZD1222 doses, spike-specific TCR breadth and depth rose versus day 0. Reportedly, nearly half the spike-specific TCRs target unmutated variant regions. Researchers took repertoire samples only after the peak T cell response had come. Spike-wide coverage was observed for vaccine-associated CD4 TCRs, with dominant responses at 160-218 and 743-854.

The TCR originated in an adult who received the AZD1222 COVID-19 vaccine. V gene TRBV11-2 combines with J gene TRBJ1-3; D uncertain. Sequences were derived from peripheral blood, sampled 28 days after the second AZD1222 dose. The CDR3 loop reads CASSSTGISGNTIYF. The CDR3 DNA reads TGTGCCAGCAGCTCGACCGGGATCTCTGGAAACACCATATATTTT.